The clone carrying this T cell receptor (beta chain) occurred a few times. Its antigen is currently unknown. The sample originates from a study of beta chain features in type 1 diabetes. The entirety of the isolated RNA underwent reverse transcription, so expressed TCRB transcripts were sequenced. Data came from immunoSEQ multiplex PCR; TCRdb stores just in-frame clones and leaves some out. The sample lists around 150,000 clones; approximately 10% were seen once. Study outcomes and limitations: Across patients, naive, central memory and Treg TCRB repertoires exhibited apparently greater similarity than was observed across healthy donors. In every one of the four CD4+ subsets, TCRB CDR3s were moderately but significantly shorter in Type 1 diabetes patients.

CD4+ naive, central memory, regulatory and stem cell-like memory cells were sorted via CD45RO/CCR7/CD25/CD127/CD95/CD27. Purities in excess of 95% were seen in all sorted populations. V was clipped by 3 bases and J by 5 bases, with 12 bases between them. The CDR3 totals 14 residues. Germline V lookup: CDR1 KGHSH, CDR2 LQKENI. V is TRBV18 and J is TRBJ2-3; perhaps TRBD1 as D (6 bases). The source of this sequence is a man aged 25-40 years with type 1 diabetes. The sample comprised central memory CD4+ T cells from blood. The CDR3 reads CASSPSTGEDTQYF. DNA for the CDR3: TGTGCCAGCTCACCTTCGACAGGAGAAGATACGCAGTATTTT. The full variable domain, its missing parts supplied by reference TRBV18 and TRBJ2-3, is NAGVMQNPRHLVRRRGQEARLRCSPMKGHSHVYWYRQLPEEGLKFMVYLQKENIIDESGMPKERFSAEFPKEGPSILRIQQVVRGDSAAYFCASSPSTGEDTQYFGPGTRLTVL.